The present T cell receptor (beta chain) was sequenced within a study of regulatory T cells in long-lasting Graves disease. Germline assignment: CDR1 SNHLY and CDR2 FYNNEI. The V end was cut by 6 bases, the J end by 6 bases, with 14 bases between. This CDR3 region has 13 residues. The time point is: newly diagnosed GD, antithyroid drugs for less than 3 months. Preparation of the TCR library used RNA extracted from PBMCs. Arm-PCR of CDR3 regions and iRepertoire HTBI primers were used to build TCR beta libraries. Each CDR3 protein gets one entry after TCRdb re-called the multiplex PCR reads with MiXCR. The data contain fewer than 350,000 distinct CDR3 sequences, 15% to 20% of them singletons. There are many counts of this clonotype. Its antigen is still unknown. General study points: Exclusively peripheral blood, rather than thyroid tissue, was studied. Whereas about 870 public clonotypes were shared by new patients, persistent patients shared more, at 2,500 to 3,500. Gene preferences differed: TRBV28, TRBJ1-2, TRBJ2-5 in persistent cases.

The receptor comes from a female donor with Graves disease. The sample here was peripheral blood mononuclear cells (PBMCs), taken at new diagnosis, from a patient treated with antithyroid drugs. This sequence joins TRBV2 and TRBJ1-2; tentative D call: TRBD1 (6 bases). CDR3 protein: CASSTGTTNGYTF. The CDR3 DNA reads TGTGCCAGCAGCACCGGGACAACCAATGGCTACACCTTC. Looking up the rest from reference TRBV2 and TRBJ1-2 gives the full variable domain: EPEVTQTPSHQVTQMGQEVILRCVPISNHLYFYWYRQILGQKVEFLVSFYNNEISEKSEIFDDQFSVERPDGSNFTLKIRSTKLEDSAMYFCASSTGTTNGYTFGSGTRLTVV.